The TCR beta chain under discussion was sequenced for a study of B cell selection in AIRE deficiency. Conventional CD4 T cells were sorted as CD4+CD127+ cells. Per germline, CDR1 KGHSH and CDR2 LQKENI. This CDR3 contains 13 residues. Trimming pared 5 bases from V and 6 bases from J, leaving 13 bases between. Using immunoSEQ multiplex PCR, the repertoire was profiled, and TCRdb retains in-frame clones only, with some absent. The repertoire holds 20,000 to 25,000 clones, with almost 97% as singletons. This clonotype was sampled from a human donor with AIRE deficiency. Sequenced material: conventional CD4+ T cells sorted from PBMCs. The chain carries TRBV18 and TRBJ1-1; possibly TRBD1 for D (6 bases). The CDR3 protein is CASSTTGVPEAFF. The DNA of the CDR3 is TGTGCCAGCTCAACGACAGGAGTCCCTGAAGCTTTCTTT.